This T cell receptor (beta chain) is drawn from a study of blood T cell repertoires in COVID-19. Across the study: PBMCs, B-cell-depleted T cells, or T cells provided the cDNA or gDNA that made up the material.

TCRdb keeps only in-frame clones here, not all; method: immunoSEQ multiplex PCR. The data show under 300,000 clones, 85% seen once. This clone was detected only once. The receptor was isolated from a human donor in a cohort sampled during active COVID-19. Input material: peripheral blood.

The CDR3 coding sequence is TGCGCCAGCAGCTTGTGGAGCGGGAAAATCAACGGGGAGCTGTTTTTT. Its protein is CASSLWSGKINGELFF. The chain carries TRBV5-1 and TRBJ2-2; 7 positions match TRBD2. The germline gives CDR1 SGHRS, CDR2 YFSETQ. V was pared by 1 base and J by 7 bases, with 10 bases of the junction left unmatched. There are 16 residues in the CDR3.